This note documents a single TCR beta chain sequence. Stated time point: pretreatment peripheral blood. CDR1 and CDR2 from the germline V gene are GTSNPN and SVGIG (reference sequence). Trimming at V came to 3 bases and at J to 5 bases, leaving 8 bases not matched to a gene. CDR3 length: 14 amino acids. This sample is part of a study of PD-L1 blockade in urothelial cancer. Study information: Researchers looked at the blood 3 weeks (second dose) and 6 weeks after treatment began.

Every PCR received spiked-in synthetic TCR analog templates. Sequencing used immunoSEQ multiplex PCR; TCRdb keeps in-frame clones, though not all of them. The sample shows more than 50,000 clones, around 81% of them seen only once. The source material was PBMCs, sampled around atezolizumab (anti-PD-L1) treatment. The rearrangement links TRBV30 to TRBJ2-7; 9 bases are shared with TRBD1. This TCR derives from a man between 65 and 85 years old with urothelial cancer. CDR3 sequence (DNA): TGTGCCTGGAGCTCCGGGACAGGGAGGAACGAGCAGTACTTC. Translating it yields CAWSSGTGRNEQYF.